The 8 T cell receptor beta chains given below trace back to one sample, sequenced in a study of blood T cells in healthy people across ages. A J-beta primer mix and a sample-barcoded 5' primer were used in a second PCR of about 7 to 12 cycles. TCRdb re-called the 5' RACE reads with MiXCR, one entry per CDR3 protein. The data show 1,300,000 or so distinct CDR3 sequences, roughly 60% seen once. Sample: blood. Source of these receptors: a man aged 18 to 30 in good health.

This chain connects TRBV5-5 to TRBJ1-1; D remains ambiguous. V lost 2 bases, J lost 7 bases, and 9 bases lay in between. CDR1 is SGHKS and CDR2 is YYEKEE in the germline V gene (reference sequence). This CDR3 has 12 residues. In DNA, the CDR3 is TGTGCCAGCAGCTTCGGCCCGAGTGAAGCTTTCTTT. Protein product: CASSFGPSEAFF.

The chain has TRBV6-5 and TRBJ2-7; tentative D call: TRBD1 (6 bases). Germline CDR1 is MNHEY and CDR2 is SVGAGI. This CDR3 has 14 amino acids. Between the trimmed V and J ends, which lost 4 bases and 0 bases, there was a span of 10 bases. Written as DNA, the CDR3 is TGTGCCAGCAGTTCCGTACAGGGCTCCTACGAGCAGTACTTC. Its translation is CASSSVQGSYEQYF.

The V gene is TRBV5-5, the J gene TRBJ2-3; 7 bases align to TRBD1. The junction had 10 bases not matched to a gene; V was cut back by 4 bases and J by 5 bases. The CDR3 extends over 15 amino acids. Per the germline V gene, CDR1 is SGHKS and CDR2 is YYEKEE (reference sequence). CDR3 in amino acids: CASSLTGEERDTQYF. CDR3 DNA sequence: TGTGCCAGCAGCCTTACAGGGGAAGAAAGAGATACGCAGTATTTT.

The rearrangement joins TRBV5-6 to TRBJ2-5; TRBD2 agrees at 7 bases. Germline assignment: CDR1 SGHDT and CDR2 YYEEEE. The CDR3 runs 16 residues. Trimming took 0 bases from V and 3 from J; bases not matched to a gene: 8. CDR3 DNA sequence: TGTGCCAGCAGCTTGGGAGTGCGGGGGAGGGAAGAGACCCAGTACTTC. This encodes CASSLGVRGREETQYF. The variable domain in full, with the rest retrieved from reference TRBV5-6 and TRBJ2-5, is DAGVTQSPTHLIKTRGQQVTLRCSPKSGHDTVSWYQQALGQGPQFIFQYYEEEERQRGNFPDRFSGHQFPNYSSELNVNALLLGDSALYLCASSLGVRGREETQYFGPGTRLLVL.

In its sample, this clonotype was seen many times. In DNA form, the CDR3 reads TGTGCCAGTTCGGGGGGGTCCTACAATGAGCAGTTCTTC. Translating gives CASSGGSYNEQFF. This chain uses TRBV7-9 with TRBJ2-1, with TRBD2 matching over 8 bases. The germline CDR1 and CDR2 sequences are SEHNR and FQNEAQ (reference sequence). V lost 9 bases, J lost 1 base, and 2 bases stayed unmatched. This CDR3 spans 13 amino acids.

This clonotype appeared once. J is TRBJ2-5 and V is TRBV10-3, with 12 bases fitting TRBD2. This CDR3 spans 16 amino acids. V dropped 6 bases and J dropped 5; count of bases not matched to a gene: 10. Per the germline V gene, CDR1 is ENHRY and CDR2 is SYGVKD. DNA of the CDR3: TGTGCCATCAGACCTAGCGGGGGGGCAGGTGGGGAGACCCAGTACTTC. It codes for CAIRPSGGAGGETQYF.

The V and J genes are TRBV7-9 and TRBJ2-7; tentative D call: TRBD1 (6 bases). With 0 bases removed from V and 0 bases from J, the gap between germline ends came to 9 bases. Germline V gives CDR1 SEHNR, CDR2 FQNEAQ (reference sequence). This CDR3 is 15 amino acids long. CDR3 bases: TGTGCCAGCAGCTTAGCGACAGGTTCCTCCTACGAGCAGTACTTC. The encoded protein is CASSLATGSSYEQYF.

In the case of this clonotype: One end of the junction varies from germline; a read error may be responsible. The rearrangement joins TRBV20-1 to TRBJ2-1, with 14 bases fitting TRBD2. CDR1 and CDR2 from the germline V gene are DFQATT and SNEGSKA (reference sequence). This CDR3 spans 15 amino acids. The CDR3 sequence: CSARGGLAGANEQFF. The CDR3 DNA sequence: TGCAGTGCTAGAGGGGGACTAGCGGGAGCCAATGAACAGTTCTTC.